This is a list of T cell receptor beta chains from one sample in a study of CD8+CD57+ T cells in acquired aplastic anemia. A single record per CDR3 protein comes from TCRdb applying MiXCR to the reads. The sample has 250,000 to 350,000 distinct CDR3 sequences, approximately 57% seen once. Source material: sorted CD4+, CD8+, or CD8+CD57+ T cells (not recorded which) from PBMCs. Source of these receptors: a human donor with aplastic anemia. Both conserved end residues are part of each CDR3. The D gene is left open where the match is weak. Clone size is not always given. Where it is, it says once, few, many or a class for expanded clones.

d_call: .
clone_size: .
j_call: TRBJ2-7
v_call: TRBV2
cdr3_nt: TGTGCCAGCAGTGAGTTGGGCTACGAGCAGTACTTC
cdr3_aa: CASSELGYEQYF

d_call: TRBD1
clone_size: once
j_call: TRBJ2-7
v_call: TRBV9
cdr3_nt: TGTGCCAGCAGCGCCGGGACAGGGGGCACGGGGCAGTACTTC
cdr3_aa: CASSAGTGGTGQYF

d_call: TRBD1
clone_size: once
j_call: TRBJ2-5
v_call: TRBV6-5
cdr3_nt: TGTGCCAGCAGTGAAACCGACAGGGTGGTTGGGCCCCAGTACTTC
cdr3_aa: CASSETDRVVGPQYF

d_call: .
clone_size: .
j_call: TRBJ1-1
v_call: TRBV9
cdr3_nt: TGTGCCAGCAGCGTAGTGCATGCGGGTCAGAACACTGAAGCTTTCTTT
cdr3_aa: CASSVVHAGQNTEAFF

d_call: TRBD1
clone_size: few
j_call: TRBJ2-7
v_call: TRBV12-3/TRBV12-4
cdr3_nt: TGTGCCAGCAGGTCCTCCGGGACAGGTACTTACGAGCAGTACTTC
cdr3_aa: CASRSSGTGTYEQYF

d_call: .
clone_size: many
j_call: TRBJ2-3
v_call: TRBV19
cdr3_nt: TGTGCCAGTAGTATATCTTCATCAGATACGCAGTATTTT
cdr3_aa: CASSISSSDTQYF

d_call: .
clone_size: .
j_call: TRBJ1-5
v_call: TRBV24-1
cdr3_nt: TGTGCCACCAGGGGTACAGGGAATCAGCCCCAGCATTTT
cdr3_aa: CATRGTGNQPQHF

d_call: TRBD2
clone_size: few
j_call: TRBJ2-1
v_call: TRBV5-1
cdr3_nt: TGCGCCAGCAGCAAAGCTAGCGGGGGGGCAGATGAGCAGTTCTTC
cdr3_aa: CASSKASGGADEQFF

d_call: .
clone_size: .
j_call: TRBJ1-5
v_call: TRBV2
cdr3_nt: TGTGCCAGCACGACCCGGCGGGAACATCAGCCCCAGCATTTT
cdr3_aa: CASTTRREHQPQHF

d_call: .
clone_size: many
j_call: TRBJ2-6
v_call: TRBV5-1
cdr3_nt: TGCGCCAGCAGCTCGTCGCTCTCTGGGGCCAACGTCCTGACTTTC
cdr3_aa: CASSSSLSGANVLTF

d_call: .
clone_size: once
j_call: TRBJ2-7
v_call: TRBV30
cdr3_nt: TGTGCCTGGAGTGCCTGGGACTCCGAGCAGTACTTC
cdr3_aa: CAWSAWDSEQYF

d_call: TRBD1
clone_size: few
j_call: TRBJ1-4
v_call: TRBV20-1
cdr3_nt: TGCAGTGCTAGAGAGGACAGGGGTAATGAAAAACTGTTTTTT
cdr3_aa: CSAREDRGNEKLFF

d_call: TRBD1
clone_size: once
j_call: TRBJ2-7
v_call: TRBV10-3
cdr3_nt: TGTGCCATCACCCCCCAGGGGGCTAACGAGCAGTACTTC
cdr3_aa: CAITPQGANEQYF

d_call: TRBD1
clone_size: .
j_call: TRBJ1-2
v_call: TRBV29-1
cdr3_nt: TGCAGCGTTCGACAGGGAAGGACCGGCTATGGCTACACCTTC
cdr3_aa: CSVRQGRTGYGYTF

d_call: .
clone_size: many
j_call: TRBJ1-2
v_call: TRBV7-9
cdr3_nt: TGTGCCAGCAGCTTAGGTGGGGGCACTGGCTACACCTTC
cdr3_aa: CASSLGGGTGYTF

d_call: .
clone_size: few
j_call: TRBJ2-1
v_call: TRBV7-9
cdr3_nt: TGTGCCAGCAGCTTGCCGACACGCGGGTTCGGCTACAATGAGCAGTTCTTC
cdr3_aa: CASSLPTRGFGYNEQFF

d_call: TRBD1
clone_size: few
j_call: TRBJ2-7
v_call: TRBV7-2
cdr3_nt: TGTGCCAGCAGAACAGGGGGCACAGCCTACGAGCAGTACTTC
cdr3_aa: CASRTGGTAYEQYF

d_call: .
clone_size: .
j_call: TRBJ1-1
v_call: TRBV12-3/TRBV12-4
cdr3_nt: TGTGCCATCATGCCTAACACTCTGAACACTGAAGCTTTCTTT
cdr3_aa: CAIMPNTLNTEAFF

d_call: .
clone_size: .
j_call: TRBJ1-5
v_call: TRBV10-3
cdr3_nt: TGTGCCATCAGTGTCGTGTCAGGTAATCAGCCCCAGCATTTT
cdr3_aa: CAISVVSGNQPQHF

d_call: .
clone_size: .
j_call: TRBJ2-2
v_call: TRBV10-3
cdr3_nt: TGTGCCATCACTGGGGGGTCTGGGGAGCTGTTTTTT
cdr3_aa: CAITGGSGELFF

d_call: TRBD2
clone_size: many
j_call: TRBJ2-5
v_call: TRBV5-1
cdr3_nt: TGCGCCAGCAGCCCTTCGACTAGCGGGGGCTCCCGGACCCAGTACTTC
cdr3_aa: CASSPSTSGGSRTQYF

d_call: .
clone_size: .
j_call: TRBJ1-4
v_call: TRBV5-1
cdr3_nt: TGCGCCAGCACCTGGAGGGGGGGAAGTGAAAAACTGTTTTTT
cdr3_aa: CASTWRGGSEKLFF

d_call: TRBD1
clone_size: many
j_call: TRBJ2-7
v_call: TRBV5-1
cdr3_nt: TGCGCCAGCAGGTTAGGTGGGGGACAGGGATTCTCCTACGAGCAGTACTTC
cdr3_aa: CASRLGGGQGFSYEQYF

d_call: .
clone_size: once
j_call: TRBJ1-1
v_call: TRBV2
cdr3_nt: TGTGCCAGCAGATCCGGGACTAGCGGGATGAACACTGAAGCTTTCTTT
cdr3_aa: CASRSGTSGMNTEAFF

d_call: .
clone_size: .
j_call: TRBJ2-6
v_call: TRBV19
cdr3_nt: TGTGCCAGTAGTATAGCCCGCGCCTCTGGGGCCAACGTCCTGACTTTC
cdr3_aa: CASSIARASGANVLTF

d_call: .
clone_size: .
j_call: TRBJ1-1
v_call: TRBV4-2
cdr3_nt: TGTGCCAGCAGCCTCCCGACAGGACTGGGCACTGAAGCTTTCTTT
cdr3_aa: CASSLPTGLGTEAFF

d_call: TRBD1
clone_size: .
j_call: TRBJ2-5
v_call: TRBV7-2
cdr3_nt: TGTGCCAGCAGCTTATACCCCCCGGGACAGGGAGGAGAGACCCAGTACTTC
cdr3_aa: CASSLYPPGQGGETQYF

d_call: TRBD2
clone_size: .
j_call: TRBJ2-1
v_call: TRBV7-3
cdr3_nt: TGTGCCAGCAGGCCCGGGACTAGCGGGGGGGCGGCATACAATGAGCAGTTCTTC
cdr3_aa: CASRPGTSGGAAYNEQFF

d_call: TRBD1
clone_size: .
j_call: TRBJ1-3
v_call: TRBV25-1
cdr3_nt: TGTGCCAGCCGGACAGGGGCGAACTCTGGAAACACCATATATTTT
cdr3_aa: CASRTGANSGNTIYF

d_call: .
clone_size: few
j_call: TRBJ1-2
v_call: TRBV19
cdr3_nt: TGTGCCAGTAAACCGGCTTCATATGGCTACACCTTC
cdr3_aa: CASKPASYGYTF